A selection of T cell receptor beta chains follows, all from one sample in a study of CD8+CD57+ T cells in acquired aplastic anemia. Each CDR3 protein is one row after TCRdb ran MiXCR on the reads. Among fewer than 250,000 distinct CDR3 sequences listed, around 59% were seen once. What was sequenced was sorted CD4+, CD8+, or CD8+CD57+ T cells (not recorded which) from PBMCs. These TCRs come from a human donor in good health, serving as a control. Each CDR3 is given with its conserved first and last residue. D genes are given only for firm matches. Where a row states a size, it is once, few, many or the class of an expanded clone; other rows omit it.

CASSTRTGGAEDTQYF TGTGCCAGCAGCACTCGGACAGGGGGCGCGGAAGATACGCAGTATTTT many TRBD1 TRBJ2-3 16 TRBV5-4
CASSFGQHLYNEQFF TGTGCCAGCAGTTTTGGGCAGCACCTCTACAATGAGCAGTTCTTC few . TRBJ2-1 15 TRBV28
CASSDIGQGKKSPLHF TGCGCCAGCAGCGATATTGGACAGGGGAAGAAGTCACCCCTCCACTTT . TRBD1 TRBJ1-6 16 TRBV5-1
CATSRRGQEVGGYTF TGTGCCACCAGCAGGCGGGGACAGGAGGTAGGGGGCTACACCTTC few TRBD1 TRBJ1-2 15 TRBV15
CSAPGQGAVNTEAFF TGCAGTGCTCCGGGACAGGGGGCGGTGAACACTGAAGCTTTCTTT . TRBD1 TRBJ1-1 15 TRBV20-1
CASSLGQALSNTEAFF TGTGCCAGCAGCTTGGGGCAAGCCCTTTCGAACACTGAAGCTTTCTTT . . TRBJ1-1 16 TRBV7-9
CASSYLDSSYEQYF TGTGCCAGCAGTTACTTGGACAGCTCCTACGAGCAGTACTTC many . TRBJ2-7 14 TRBV6-5
CASSPPRLGDRDGYTF TGTGCCAGCAGCCCGCCAAGGCTCGGGGACAGGGACGGCTACACCTTC many TRBD1 TRBJ1-2 16 TRBV5-5
CASSLATGRNYGYTF TGTGCCAGCAGCTTAGCTACAGGGCGGAACTATGGCTACACCTTC . . TRBJ1-2 15 TRBV7-2
CATSRPSGTGYYEQYF TGTGCCACCAGCAGACCCTCCGGGACAGGGTACTACGAGCAGTACTTC . TRBD1 TRBJ2-7 16 TRBV15
CASSENRGSPLHF TGCGCCAGCAGTGAGAACAGGGGGTCACCCCTCCACTTT . TRBD1 TRBJ1-6 13 TRBV10-1
CASREAVGNSPLHF TGCGCCAGCAGGGAGGCAGTAGGTAATTCACCCCTCCACTTT few . TRBJ1-6 14 TRBV10-2
CASSLGEYTGELFF TGTGCCAGCAGCTTAGGGGAATACACCGGGGAGCTGTTTTTT many . TRBJ2-2 14 TRBV11-3
CASSKDRGGNTEAFF TGTGCCAGCAGTAAAGACAGGGGCGGGAACACTGAAGCTTTCTTT . TRBD1 TRBJ1-1 15 TRBV6-1
CASSQGADWNEKLFF TGTGCCAGCAGTCAGGGGGCGGATTGGAATGAAAAACTGTTTTTT many TRBD1 TRBJ1-4 15 TRBV6-2/TRBV6-3
CASSRAGNSYNSPLHF TGTGCCAGCAGCCGGGCAGGGAACTCCTATAATTCACCCCTCCACTTT . . TRBJ1-6 16 TRBV5-5
CASSTGTGDRYEQYF TGCGCCAGCAGTACCGGGACAGGGGATCGCTACGAGCAGTACTTC . TRBD1 TRBJ2-7 15 TRBV7-2
CASRTPGGAYGYTF TGTGCCAGCAGGACGCCAGGGGGGGCCTATGGCTACACCTTC many TRBD1 TRBJ1-2 14 TRBV6-5
CASSRGAGGGANVLTF TGTGCCAGCAGCCGAGGGGCGGGGGGAGGGGCCAACGTCCTGACTTTC . TRBD2 TRBJ2-6 16 TRBV7-3
CASERGSGEETQYF TGCGCCAGCGAAAGGGGTTCTGGGGAGGAGACCCAGTACTTC . . TRBJ2-5 14 TRBV5-1
CATSRQGPTDTQYF TGTGCCACTAGCAGACAGGGTCCCACAGATACGCAGTATTTT . TRBD1 TRBJ2-3 14 TRBV15
CAIRPGTSGGKVTDTQYF TGTGCCATCAGGCCCGGGACTAGCGGGGGAAAGGTCACAGATACGCAGTATTTT many TRBD2 TRBJ2-3 18 TRBV10-3